This TCR beta chain was recovered during a study of OX40 agonist ivuxolimab in advanced cancers. The ends were cut back, 8 bases at V and 6 bases at J, with 12 bases in the middle. There are 12 residues in the CDR3. From germline, CDR1 is SGHTA and CDR2 FQGNSA. This clone was seen a few times. Profiling relied on immunoSEQ multiplex PCR, and the TCRdb table lists in-frame clones only, not all of them. The repertoire holds 20,000 or so clones, with about 90% as singletons. The specimen was CD4+ or CD8+ T cells sorted from blood, collected in a trial of the OX40 agonist ivuxolimab. The V and J genes are TRBV7-2 and TRBJ2-3; no firm D call. This clonotype originated in an adult with an advanced solid tumor such as melanoma, head and neck, liver or kidney cancer. The CDR3: CASGLLDDTQYF. DNA of the CDR3: TGTGCCAGCGGCCTTTTGGATGATACGCAGTATTTT.